Included here is one T cell receptor (beta chain) sequence, with context. The antigen is undetermined. Mismatch with germline at one junction end may stem from a read error. These data come from a study of T cells in Graves' hyperthyroidism and ophthalmopathy. Notes on the study in general: Most thyroid-expanded clonotypes above 0.001 were also found in blood.

The CDR3 loop spans 15 amino acids. Germline V gives CDR1 SNHLY, CDR2 FYNNEI. The CDR3 regions of TCR beta were amplified from RNA transcripts. In the first-round RT-PCR of the TCR CDR3, the HTBI primer set was used. TCRdb fed the multiplex PCR reads into MiXCR, producing one record per CDR3 protein. The data show some 550,000 distinct CDR3 sequences, 15% to 20% seen once. The clonotype was recovered from a woman aged 40-49 years with Graves' ophthalmopathy. The V call is TRBV2, the J call TRBJ2-1, with D possibly TRBD1 on 6 matching bases. Sequenced input: blood. CDR3 sequence reads: CASSELQGAYNEQSF. As DNA, the CDR3 is TGTGCCAGCAGTGAGTTACAGGGCGCCTACAATGAGCAGTCCTTC.